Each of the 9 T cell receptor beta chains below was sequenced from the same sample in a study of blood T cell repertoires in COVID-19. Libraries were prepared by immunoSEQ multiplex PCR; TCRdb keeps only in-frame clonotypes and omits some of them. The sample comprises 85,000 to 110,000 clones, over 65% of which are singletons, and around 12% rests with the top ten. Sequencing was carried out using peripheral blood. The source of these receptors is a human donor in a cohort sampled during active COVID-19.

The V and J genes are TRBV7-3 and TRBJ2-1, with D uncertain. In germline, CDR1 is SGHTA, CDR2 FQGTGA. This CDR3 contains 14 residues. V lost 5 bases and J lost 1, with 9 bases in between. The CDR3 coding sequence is TGTGCCAGCAGCCGAGGATCGTCCTACAATGAGCAGTTCTTC. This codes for CASSRGSSYNEQFF. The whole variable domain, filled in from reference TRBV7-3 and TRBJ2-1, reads GAGVSQTPSNKVTEKGKYVELRCDPISGHTALYWYRQSLGQGPEFLIYFQGTGAADDSGLPNDRFFAVRPEGSVSTLKIQRTERGDSAVYLCASSRGSSYNEQFFGPGTRLTVL.

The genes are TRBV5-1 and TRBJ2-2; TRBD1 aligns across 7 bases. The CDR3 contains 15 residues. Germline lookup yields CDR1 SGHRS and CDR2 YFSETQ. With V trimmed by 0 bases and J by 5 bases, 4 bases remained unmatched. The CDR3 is CASSLGQGVTGELFF. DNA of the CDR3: TGCGCCAGCAGCTTGGGGCAGGGGGTTACCGGGGAGCTGTTTTTT.

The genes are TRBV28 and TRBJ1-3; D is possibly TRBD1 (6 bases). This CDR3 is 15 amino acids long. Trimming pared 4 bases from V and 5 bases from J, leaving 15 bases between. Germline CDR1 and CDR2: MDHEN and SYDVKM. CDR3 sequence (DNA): TGTGCCAGCAGTTCGAGACCCGGGGGGCGAAACACCATATATTTT. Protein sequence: CASSSRPGGRNTIYF.

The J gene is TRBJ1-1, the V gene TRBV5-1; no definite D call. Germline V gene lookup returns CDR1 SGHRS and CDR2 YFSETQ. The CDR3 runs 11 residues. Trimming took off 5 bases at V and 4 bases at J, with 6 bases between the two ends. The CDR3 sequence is CASRAVTEAFF. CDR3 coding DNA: TGCGCCAGCAGGGCGGTCACTGAAGCTTTCTTT.

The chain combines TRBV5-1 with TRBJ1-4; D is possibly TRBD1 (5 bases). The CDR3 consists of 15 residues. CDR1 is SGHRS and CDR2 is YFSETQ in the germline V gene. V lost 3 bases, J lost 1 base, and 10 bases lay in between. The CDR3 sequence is CASSSLQGTNEKLFF. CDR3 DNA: TGCGCCAGCAGCTCCCTTCAGGGAACTAATGAAAAACTGTTTTTT.

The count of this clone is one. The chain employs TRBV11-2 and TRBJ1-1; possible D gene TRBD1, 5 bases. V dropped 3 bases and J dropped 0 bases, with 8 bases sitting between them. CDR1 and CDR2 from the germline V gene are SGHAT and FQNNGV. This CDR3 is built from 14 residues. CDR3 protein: CASSFGGMNTEAFF. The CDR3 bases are TGTGCCAGCAGCTTCGGGGGTATGAACACTGAAGCTTTCTTT.

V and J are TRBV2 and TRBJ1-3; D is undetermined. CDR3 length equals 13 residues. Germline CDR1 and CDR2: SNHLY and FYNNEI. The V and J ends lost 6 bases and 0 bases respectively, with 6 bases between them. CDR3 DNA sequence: TGTGCCAGCAGCATGGCCTCTGGAAACACCATATATTTT. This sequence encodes CASSMASGNTIYF.

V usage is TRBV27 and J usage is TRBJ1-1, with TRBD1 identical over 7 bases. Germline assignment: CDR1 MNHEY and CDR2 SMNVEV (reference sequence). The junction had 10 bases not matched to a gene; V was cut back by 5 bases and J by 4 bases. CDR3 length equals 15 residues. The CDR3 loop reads CASSHTPGQSTEAFF. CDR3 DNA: TGTGCCAGCAGTCATACACCGGGACAGAGCACTGAAGCTTTCTTT.

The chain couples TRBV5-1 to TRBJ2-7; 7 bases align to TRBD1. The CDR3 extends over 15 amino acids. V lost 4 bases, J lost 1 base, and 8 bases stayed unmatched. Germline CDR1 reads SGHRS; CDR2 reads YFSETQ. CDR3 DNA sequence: TGCGCCAGCAGCCTAAACAGGGGACCATCCTACGAGCAGTACTTC. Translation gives CASSLNRGPSYEQYF.